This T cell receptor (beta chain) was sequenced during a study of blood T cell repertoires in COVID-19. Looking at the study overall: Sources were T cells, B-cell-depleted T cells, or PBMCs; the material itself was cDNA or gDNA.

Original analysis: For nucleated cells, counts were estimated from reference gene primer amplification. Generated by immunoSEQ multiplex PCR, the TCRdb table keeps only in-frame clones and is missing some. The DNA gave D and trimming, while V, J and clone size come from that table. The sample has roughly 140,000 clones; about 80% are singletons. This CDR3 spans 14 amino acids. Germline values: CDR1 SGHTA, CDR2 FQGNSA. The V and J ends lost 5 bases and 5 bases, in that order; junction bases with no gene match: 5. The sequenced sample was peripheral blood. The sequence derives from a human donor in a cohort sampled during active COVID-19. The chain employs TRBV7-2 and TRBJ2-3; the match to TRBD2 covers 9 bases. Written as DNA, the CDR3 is TGTGCCAGCAGCGTTAGCGGGGGAGAAGATACGCAGTATTTT. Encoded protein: CASSVSGGEDTQYF.